The next 29 T cell receptor beta chains were all read from a single sample in a study of PD-1 blockade in mismatch repair-deficient tumors. Repertoires were generated with immunoSEQ multiplex PCR, while TCRdb's copy carries only in-frame clones and drops some. The table shows around 130,000 clones, with about nine tenths occurring only once. The material sequenced was peripheral blood, taken approximately 72 weeks after starting pembrolizumab. The receptor source for this set is an adult with mismatch repair-deficient cancer.

The chain is built from TRBV7-7 and TRBJ2-7, with a tentative D call TRBD1 (6 bases). From germline, CDR1 is SSHAT and CDR2 FNYEAQ (reference sequence). This CDR3 region has 18 residues. This CDR3 is CASRIHSDSPSTRYEQYF. Here the CDR3 DNA reads TGTGCTAGCCGCATTCACTCGGACAGCCCATCGACCAGATACGAGCAGTACTTC. Together with reference TRBV7-7 and TRBJ2-7, the CDR3 gives the full variable domain: GAGVSQSPRYKVTKRGQDVTLRCDPISSHATLYWYQQALGQGPEFLTYFNYEAQPDKSGLPSDRFSAERPEGSISTLTIQRTEQRDSAMYRCASRIHSDSPSTRYEQYFGPGTRLTVT.

The chain recombines TRBV7-9 with TRBJ2-5, with TRBD2 as a possible D gene (7 bases). V was trimmed by 5 bases and J by 9 bases, leaving 19 bases between them. CDR3 length: 14 amino acids. Germline V gene lookup returns CDR1 SEHNR and CDR2 FQNEAQ (reference sequence). CDR3 bases: TGTGCCAGCAGCCGTAAGGGGGGGTCCGGGTCCCAGTACTTC. This encodes CASSRKGGSGSQYF.

The chain uses TRBV6-1 and TRBJ1-2; 12 nucleotides agree with TRBD1. CDR3 length: 15 residues. Germline V lookup: CDR1 MNHNS, CDR2 SASEGT. After removal of 5 bases from V and 2 bases from J, the junction contained 3 bases not matched to a gene. CDR3 amino acids: CASSRDRGPNYGYTF. The CDR3 DNA sequence: TGTGCCAGCAGTAGGGACAGGGGGCCGAACTATGGCTACACCTTC.

The chain combines TRBV4-1 with TRBJ2-7; 8 bases fit TRBD1. The CDR3 loop spans 19 amino acids. The germline V gene has CDR1 MGHRA and CDR2 YSYEKL. Trimming at V came to 0 bases and at J to 0 bases, leaving 13 bases not matched to a gene. The CDR3 protein is CASSQEGGRGREGSYEQYF. The CDR3, as DNA: TGCGCCAGCAGCCAAGAAGGGGGCAGGGGGCGCGAAGGCTCCTACGAGCAGTACTTC.

The chain has TRBV28 and TRBJ2-1; D is uncertain. The ends were cut back, 8 bases at V and 0 bases at J, with 11 bases in the middle. The CDR3 runs to 14 residues. Germline CDR1 and CDR2: MDHEN and SYDVKM. This CDR3 is CASEPPFSYNEQFF. The DNA of the CDR3 is TGTGCCAGCGAACCCCCGTTCTCCTACAATGAGCAGTTCTTC.

Only one count was recorded for this clone. The V call is TRBV11-2, the J call TRBJ2-7; D unclear. The CDR3 sequence is 13 residues long. Germline V gives CDR1 SGHAT, CDR2 FQNNGV. The germline V and J ends were trimmed by 0 bases and 3 bases, with 6 bases remaining between them. In nucleotides, the CDR3 is TGTGCCAGCAGCTTAGACAGGTTCTACGAGCAGTACTTC. This translates into CASSLDRFYEQYF.

This chain joins TRBV10-3 and TRBJ2-1; 7 bases align to TRBD1. V shed 10 bases, J shed 4 bases, and the junction held 7 bases outside the gene matches. Germline CDR1 and CDR2: ENHRY and SYGVKD. The length of the CDR3 is 13 residues. The CDR3 is CATRDSIYNEQFF. CDR3 bases: TGTGCCACCCGGGACAGTATTTACAATGAGCAGTTCTTC.

This clone came up once. The gene calls are TRBV10-3 and TRBJ2-5; 8 nucleotides agree with TRBD1. CDR1 and CDR2 (germline): ENHRY, SYGVKD. The CDR3 covers 14 residues. V was pared by 4 bases and J by 2 bases, with 3 bases of the junction left unmatched. Written as DNA, the CDR3 is TGTGCCATCAGTGGTACAGGGGGACAAGAGACCCAGTACTTC. It translates to CAISGTGGQETQYF.

The chain employs TRBV29-1 and TRBJ2-2; D unresolved. This CDR3 contains 11 residues. The germline CDR1 and CDR2 sequences are SQVTM and ANQGSEA. Trimming removed 4 bases at V and 4 bases at J, with 4 bases between. The CDR3 sequence is CSVGVTGELFF. For the CDR3, the DNA is TGCAGCGTTGGTGTCACCGGGGAGCTGTTTTTT.

This clone appeared once. V is TRBV4-1 and J is TRBJ1-5, with D hard to call. CDR3 length: 15 amino acids. V was cut by 4 bases and J by 0 bases, with 10 bases left in between. Germline assignment: CDR1 MGHRA and CDR2 YSYEKL. CDR3: CASSLVTASNQPQHF. As DNA, the CDR3 is TGCGCCAGCAGCCTTGTGACCGCTAGCAATCAGCCCCAGCATTTT.

Remarks on this clone: One junction end does not reproduce the germline sequence, and a read error may be involved. The chain uses TRBV6-4 and TRBJ2-1; D is uncertain. The germline V gene has CDR1 MRHNA and CDR2 SNTAGT. The CDR3 runs to 11 residues. The CDR3 DNA reads TGTGCCAGCAGTTACTCTGGCGAGCAGTTCTTC. Encoded protein: CASSYSGEQFF.

The chain employs TRBV27 and TRBJ2-7; tentative D call: TRBD1 (5 bases). V dropped 5 bases and J dropped 2 bases, with 10 bases sitting between them. The CDR3 has 13 residues. Germline lookup yields CDR1 MNHEY and CDR2 SMNVEV (reference sequence). CDR3 region: CASSRAGPYEQYF. CDR3 sequence (DNA): TGTGCCAGCAGTCGGGCAGGGCCCTACGAGCAGTACTTC.

This chain links TRBV4-3 with TRBJ2-1; 7 nucleotides line up with TRBD2. The CDR3 runs 13 residues. CDR1 is LGHNA, CDR2 YSLEER, per germline. The junction had 2 bases not matched to a gene; V was cut back by 3 bases and J by 6 bases. CDR3 nucleotide sequence: TGCGCCAGCAGCCAGGGAGGGGTCAATGAGCAGTTCTTC. Protein sequence: CASSQGGVNEQFF.

The chain is built from TRBV27 and TRBJ2-1; TRBD2 aligns across 13 bases. The V segment lost 6 bases and the J segment 8 bases; nucleotides outside the gene matches: 13. The CDR3 consists of 17 residues. CDR1 and CDR2 (germline): MNHEY, SMNVEV (reference sequence). CDR3 DNA: TGTGCCAGCAGGGGGTATCTTAGGACTAGCGGGAGACATGAGCAGTTCTTC. This codes for CASRGYLRTSGRHEQFF.

The genes are TRBV7-2 and TRBJ2-5; the D is unclear. Germline lookup yields CDR1 SGHTA and CDR2 FQGNSA. V lost 3 bases and J 5 bases, leaving 7 bases between the germline ends. This CDR3 has 12 amino acids. This chain's CDR3 is CASSFGWETQYF. The CDR3 DNA sequence: TGTGCCAGCAGCTTTGGGTGGGAGACCCAGTACTTC.

The V call is TRBV11-2, the J call TRBJ2-5; the D gene could be TRBD1 or TRBD2 (6 bases each). The germline gives CDR1 SGHAT, CDR2 FQNNGV. The CDR3 runs 15 residues. Trimming left V 3 bases short and J 2 bases short, with 13 bases between. CDR3 DNA sequence: TGTGCCAGCAGCTTCGGGGGCCCTGCACAAGAGACCCAGTACTTC. This sequence encodes CASSFGGPAQETQYF.

The chain combines TRBV29-1 with TRBJ2-7, with D perhaps matching TRBD1 (5 bases). The ends were cut back, 3 bases at V and 0 bases at J, with 12 bases in the middle. The CDR3 contains 14 residues. Germline-derived CDR1 and CDR2 are SQVTM and ANQGSEA. The CDR3 DNA is TGCAGCGTTGACAGTGCCCAGGGCTCCTACGAGCAGTACTTC. This sequence encodes CSVDSAQGSYEQYF.

The chain carries TRBV27 and TRBJ2-5; D remains ambiguous. Germline V gene lookup returns CDR1 MNHEY and CDR2 SMNVEV (reference sequence). The V and J ends lost 0 bases and 6 bases respectively, with 14 bases between them. This CDR3 contains 15 residues. The CDR3 region is CASSLSRHPGKTQYF. The CDR3 coding sequence is TGTGCCAGCAGTTTATCTCGACATCCTGGGAAGACCCAGTACTTC.

The chain has TRBV10-1 and TRBJ2-2; weak D call: TRBD2 (6 bases). The V end lost 0 bases, the J end lost 8 bases, and 10 bases lay between the germline ends. Germline V gene data show CDR1 as WNHNN and CDR2 as SYGVQD (reference sequence). CDR3 size: 14 residues. CDR3 in DNA: TGCGCCAGCAGTGAGTCGGGGAGGCCGGGGGAGCTGTTTTTT. This sequence encodes CASSESGRPGELFF.

This clone has a single count. The rearrangement links TRBV29-1 to TRBJ2-1; D unclear. The V gene's germline CDR1 is SQVTM and CDR2 ANQGSEA. Trimming shortened V by 8 bases and J by 10 bases, and 12 bases separated the two germline ends. The CDR3 runs 10 residues. CDR3: CSYHFGEQFF. The CDR3 region has the DNA TGCAGCTATCACTTCGGCGAGCAGTTCTTC.

For the CDR3, the DNA is TGCGCCAGCAGCTTGTTTATACGTGGTCCGGGCGGGAGAGGTGGCAATGAGCAGTTCTTC. It is translated as CASSLFIRGPGGRGGNEQFF. V is TRBV5-1 and J is TRBJ2-1, with 7 positions matching TRBD2. The V gene's germline CDR1 is SGHRS and CDR2 YFSETQ. The CDR3 is 20 residues long. Germline trimming cut 1 base from V and 6 bases from J; bases unmatched to any gene: 22.

The rearrangement links TRBV7-9 to TRBJ2-1; D is perhaps TRBD2 (6 bases). The CDR3 has 15 amino acids. Trimming took off 1 base at V and 2 bases at J, with 9 bases between the two ends. Looked up from germline, CDR1 is SEHNR and CDR2 is FQNEAQ (reference sequence). The CDR3 DNA follows: TGTGCCAGCAGCTTAGGCGGGGTCCCCTACAATGAGCAGTTCTTC. Amino acids: CASSLGGVPYNEQFF.

This clone came up a few times. This chain links TRBV11-1 with TRBJ2-7, with 10 nucleotides matching TRBD1. The V and J ends lost 5 bases and 4 bases, in that order; junction bases with no gene match: 8. CDR3 length: 15 residues. The germline gives CDR1 SGHAT, CDR2 FQDESV (reference sequence). The CDR3: CASSHDGTGEYEQYF. The CDR3 coding sequence is TGTGCCAGCAGCCACGACGGGACAGGGGAGTACGAGCAGTACTTC.

V is TRBV4-1 and J is TRBJ2-7; the match to TRBD2 covers 8 bases. The CDR3 sequence is 15 residues long. CDR1 MGHRA and CDR2 YSYEKL come from the germline V gene. With V trimmed by 1 base and J by 0 bases, 2 bases remained unmatched. CDR3 residues: CASSQGGGSSYEQYF. The CDR3 nucleotides read TGCGCCAGCAGCCAAGGCGGGGGGAGCTCCTACGAGCAGTACTTC.

V is TRBV4-2 and J is TRBJ2-7, with D perhaps TRBD1 or TRBD2 (5 bases each). The CDR3 runs 15 residues. Germline V gene sequence: CDR1 LGHNA, CDR2 YNFKEQ. The V gene lost 7 bases and the J gene lost 0 bases, with 16 bases spanning the gap. The CDR3 DNA follows: TGTGCCAGCACCCCGAGTTCAGGGACCTCCTACGAGCAGTACTTC. Its translation: CASTPSSGTSYEQYF.

This CDR3 reads CSVEESGLSHTQYF. CDR3 in DNA: TGCAGCGTTGAAGAGTCCGGATTATCTCATACGCAGTATTTT. The V gene is TRBV29-1, the J gene TRBJ2-3, with D hard to call. The V end was cut by 0 bases, the J end by 7 bases, with 14 bases between. The CDR3 is 14 amino acids. The germline CDR1 and CDR2 sequences are SQVTM and ANQGSEA.

This rearrangement joins TRBV11-2 to TRBJ2-1, with 11 bases matching TRBD2. V lost 1 base and J lost 4; bases outside the gene matches: 6. The germline V gene has CDR1 SGHAT and CDR2 FQNNGV. CDR3 size: 17 residues. The CDR3 DNA reads as TGTGCCAGCAGCTTAGGGGGGACTAGCGGAGCGTACAATGAGCAGTTCTTC. Protein sequence: CASSLGGTSGAYNEQFF. Together with reference TRBV11-2 and TRBJ2-1, the CDR3 gives the full variable domain: EAGVAQSPRYKIIEKRQSVAFWCNPISGHATLYWYQQILGQGPKLLIQFQNNGVVDDSQLPKDRFSAERLKGVDSTLKIQPAKLEDSAVYLCASSLGGTSGAYNEQFFGPGTRLTVL.

A word on this clone: Other DNA sequences of this sample code for an identical CDR3. CDR3 loop: CASSQDLSEAFF. Here the CDR3 DNA reads TGCGCCAGCAGCCAAGATCTCTCTGAAGCTTTCTTT. This chain joins TRBV4-1 and TRBJ1-1; the D is unclear. This CDR3 spans 12 amino acids. Germline V gene sequence: CDR1 MGHRA, CDR2 YSYEKL. Between the trimmed V and J ends, which lost 0 bases and 6 bases, there was a span of 5 bases.

J is TRBJ2-7 and V is TRBV4-2, with D perhaps TRBD1 or TRBD2 (6 bases each). V dropped 1 base and J dropped 2 bases, with 12 bases sitting between them. Germline V gene sequence: CDR1 LGHNA, CDR2 YNFKEQ. The CDR3 consists of 15 residues. CDR3 nucleotide sequence: TGTGCCAGCAGCCAAGGACAGGAGGGAACCTACGAGCAGTACTTC. Protein: CASSQGQEGTYEQYF.